The present entry profiles one T cell receptor beta chain with its context. The CDR3 consists of 14 residues. V was shortened by 6 bases and J by 0 bases, with 9 bases between the two germline ends. An amount of RNA that ranged from roughly 0.5 to 1 ug was reverse transcribed with random hexamers. The amplification used immunoSEQ multiplex PCR on TCR beta CDR3; it spanned 54 Vbeta and 13 Jbeta. Using its own MiXCR run on the immunoSEQ multiplex PCR reads, TCRdb lists one record per CDR3 protein. The data contain hundreds of thousands of distinct CDR3 sequences, approximately 90% of them singletons. The sample comes from a study of CD8 T cells in Susac syndrome. The multiple sclerosis controls consisted of treatment-naive patients with relapsing-remitting disease, either stable or active. The CD8+ and CD4+ T cells were isolated magnetically using a negative isolation approach, whereas the TEMRA cells were enriched by FACS.

The receptor was derived from a human donor with multiple sclerosis. Sequencing was carried out using CD8+ T cells from PBMCs. V and J are TRBV12-3 or TRBV12-4 and TRBJ2-4, with D possibly matching TRBD1 (5 bases). CDR3 amino acids: CASSPTVAKNIQYF. DNA of the CDR3: TGTGCCAGCAGCCCGACAGTAGCCAAAAACATTCAGTACTTC.